This T cell receptor beta chain was captured by sequencing in a study of cytomegalovirus exposure and HLA in healthy donors (TCRdb year 2017). In terms of the full investigation: According to a later analysis, the 120 or so validation repertoires were produced on the same platform as the 680 or so repertoires of the first cohort. To predict cytomegalovirus infection status, the study brought together high-throughput TCR immunosequencing, statistical association of individual TCRs with disease status, and machine learning. The study aimed to test whether signatures of past pathogen exposure could be identified by cataloging public T cell receptors. Besides the first cohort of around 700 subjects, a separate validation cohort made up of roughly 120 different subjects was used. Findings and caveats that apply to the study as a whole: A later analysis had no HLA typing for the validation cohort, so co-occurrence there was scored across all 110 or so repertoires. The authors suggested that the approach could potentially be generalized to other disease states and immunological phenotypes. Most TCR sequences were observed very rarely across donors, whereas some public TCRs were present in many individuals. Cytomegalovirus status was reported to be diagnosed by the classifier with high specificity and sensitivity in both the original and validation cohorts. A total of 150 or so TCR beta chains were listed by the study as associated with cytomegalovirus. A few of the identified cytomegalovirus-associated TCR beta chains were confirmed in vitro to be specific for cytomegalovirus antigens. In a later analysis, TCRs clustered in the first cohort were found to also tend to co-occur in the roughly 120 validation repertoires, with 94% of cluster scores above 0.

Donors formed part of the validation cohort, which comprised some 120 subjects and was distinct from the first cohort of several hundred subjects. With regard to this clone: Its recognized antigen is unknown. Base qualities are not recorded, but no much larger clone differs from it by a single base.

Preparation of the library involved the immunoSEQ multiplex PCR assay. As for the original processing: A statistical classification framework was built to diagnose cytomegalovirus status from the catalog of TCR beta chain sequences. This immuneACCESS table, as held by TCRdb, lists in-frame sequences with V and J called but not all clones. Of the missing ones, under half trace to an unresolved V gene in checked studies; the others have no known cause. That table gives V, J and clone size, and the DNA gave D and trimming. For this sample the table gives just under 65,000 clones, of which approximately 95% were detected only once. The top ten constitute over 6% of the sample. V drops 1 base and J drops 9 bases, leaving 16 bases in between. CDR3 length: 15 amino acids, cysteine to phenylalanine. Kept here is only the CDR3 DNA, which spans 45 bases and is read in frame from base 1. Taken from the germline V gene, the CDR1 and CDR2 loops are LGHNA and YNFKEQ.

Sequencing was carried out using PBMCs. The source of this sequence is a woman under 30 in good health and CMV-seropositive. The sequence is built from TRBV4-2 and TRBJ1-5; the D gene identity is not certain. This receptor carries the CDR3 CASSQGRNNPGPQHF. At the DNA level, the sequence is TGTGCCAGCAGCCAAGGACGCAACAATCCAGGGCCCCAGCATTTT.